The 10 T cell receptor beta chains listed next were all sequenced from one sample in a study of T cell responses to AZD1222 COVID-19 vaccine. Produced via immunoSEQ multiplex PCR; TCRdb's table is partial and in-frame only. The top ten clones hold 4.2% of a sample with some 96,000 clones, around 87% of them seen once. The starting material was peripheral blood, obtained on day 0 of MenACWY control vaccination. Receptor source: an adult in good health.

The V gene is TRBV9, the J gene TRBJ1-4; possible D gene TRBD1, 5 bases. V was cut by 4 bases and J by 1 base, with 11 bases left in between. CDR1 SGDLS and CDR2 YYNGEE come from the germline V gene. The CDR3 runs 15 residues. The CDR3 here is CASSRIQGTNEKLFF. The CDR3 bases are TGTGCCAGCAGCCGTATTCAGGGAACTAATGAAAAACTGTTTTTT.

J is TRBJ2-7 and V is TRBV3-1 (or the pseudogene TRBV3-2), with D hard to call. Trimming shortened V by 0 bases and J by 6 bases, and 15 bases separated the two germline ends. Germline V gene sequence: CDR1 LGHDT, CDR2 YNNKEL (reference sequence). The CDR3 totals 15 residues. The CDR3 bases are TGTGCCAGCAGCCAAGATTTGGGATTTGTGGGCGAGCAGTACTTC. This gives the protein CASSQDLGFVGEQYF.

The chain uses TRBV6-5 and TRBJ1-4; the D gene is possibly TRBD1 (6 bases). Germline loops: CDR1 MNHEY, CDR2 SVGAGI. Trimming removed 4 bases at V and 8 bases at J, with 20 bases between. This CDR3 has 16 amino acids. The CDR3 sequence is CASSSPLGGGKEKLFF. In nucleotides, the CDR3 is TGTGCCAGCAGTTCCCCGTTAGGGGGTGGGAAGGAAAAACTGTTTTTT.

The CDR3 sequence is CASSSGLAGADTQYF. Here the CDR3 DNA reads TGTGCCAGCAGCTCTGGACTAGCCGGGGCAGATACGCAGTATTTT. This chain connects TRBV7-2 to TRBJ2-3; 8 bases align to TRBD2. Looked up from germline, CDR1 is SGHTA and CDR2 is FQGNSA. The CDR3 contains 15 residues. Losses at the gene ends were 4 bases for V and 4 bases for J; bases not matched to a gene: 7.

V usage is TRBV11-2 and J usage is TRBJ2-1, with 9 bases aligning to TRBD1. CDR1 is SGHAT and CDR2 is FQNNGV in the germline V gene. CDR3 length: 16 amino acids. Trimming cost V 5 bases and J 9 bases; bases outside gene matches: 14. Here the CDR3 DNA reads TGTGCCAGCAGCCTAGGCTTCCGACAGGGGGTCGCTGAGCAGTTCTTC. Protein: CASSLGFRQGVAEQFF.

This CDR3 is CASRDLGEQFF. The DNA for the CDR3 is TGTGCCAGCAGGGACCTTGGTGAGCAGTTCTTC. The V and J genes are TRBV28 and TRBJ2-1; D is undetermined. The CDR3 is made up of 11 amino acids. CDR1 MDHEN and CDR2 SYDVKM come from the germline V gene. With 6 bases removed from V and 9 bases from J, the gap between germline ends came to 9 bases.

The chain is built from TRBV7-2 and TRBJ1-1; a possible D gene is TRBD1 (5 bases). CDR1 SGHTA and CDR2 FQGNSA come from the germline V gene. V shed 4 bases and J shed 1 base, with 13 bases lying between them. This CDR3 comprises 15 residues. The CDR3 DNA sequence: TGTGCCAGCAGCTCTAGAGGCGGACAGAACACTGAAGCTTTCTTT. Protein sequence: CASSSRGGQNTEAFF.

The chain has TRBV15 and TRBJ2-7, with 10 bases identical to TRBD2. In germline, CDR1 is LNHNV, CDR2 YYDKDF (reference sequence). The CDR3 loop spans 15 amino acids. The V gene end was trimmed by 6 bases and the J gene end by 3 bases; junction bases not matched to a gene: 8. The CDR3 coding sequence is TGTGCCACCAGGTTAGACCTAGCGGGGGACTACGAGCAGTACTTC. It encodes CATRLDLAGDYEQYF.

The CDR3 DNA is TGTGCCAGCAGCTTTTTGGGGAGCAATCAGCCCCAGCATTTT. It translates to CASSFLGSNQPQHF. This chain connects TRBV7-8 to TRBJ1-5; D remains ambiguous. This CDR3 has 14 residues. Germline V gene data show CDR1 as SGHVS and CDR2 as FQNEAQ. Trimming pared 3 bases from V and 1 base from J, leaving 7 bases between. Full variable domain (remainder filled in from reference TRBV7-8 and TRBJ1-5): GAGVSQSPRYKVAKRGQDVALRCDPISGHVSLFWYQQALGQGPEFLTYFQNEAQLDKSGLPSDRFFAERPEGSVSTLKIQRTQQEDSAVYLCASSFLGSNQPQHFGDGTRLSIL.

This chain links TRBV28 with TRBJ1-2, with 7 bases that match TRBD1. The CDR3 contains 16 residues. Germline loops: CDR1 MDHEN, CDR2 SYDVKM. V lost 6 bases, J lost 2 bases, and 12 bases stayed unmatched. The CDR3 sequence is CASSSLTGTFNYGYTF. CDR3 nucleotides: TGTGCCAGCAGCTCTCTGACAGGGACCTTCAACTATGGCTACACCTTC.